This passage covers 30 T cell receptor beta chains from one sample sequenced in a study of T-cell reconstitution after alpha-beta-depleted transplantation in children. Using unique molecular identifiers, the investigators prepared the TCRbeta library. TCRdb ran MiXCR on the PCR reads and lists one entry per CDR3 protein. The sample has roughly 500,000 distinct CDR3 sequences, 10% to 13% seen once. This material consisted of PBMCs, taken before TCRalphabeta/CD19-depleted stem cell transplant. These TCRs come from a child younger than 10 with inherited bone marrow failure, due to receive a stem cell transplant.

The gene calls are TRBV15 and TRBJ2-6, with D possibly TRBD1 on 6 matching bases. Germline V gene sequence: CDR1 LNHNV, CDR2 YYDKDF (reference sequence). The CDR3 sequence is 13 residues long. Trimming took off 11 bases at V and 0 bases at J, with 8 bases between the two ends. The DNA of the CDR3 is TGTGCCGTGGGGGCCTCTGGGGCCAACGTCCTGACTTTC. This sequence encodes CAVGASGANVLTF.

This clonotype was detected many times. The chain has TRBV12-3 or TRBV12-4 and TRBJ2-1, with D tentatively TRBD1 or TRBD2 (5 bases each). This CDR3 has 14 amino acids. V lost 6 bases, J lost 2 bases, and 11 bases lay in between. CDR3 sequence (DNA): TGTGCCAGCAGCCTAGGGACCCCCTACAATGAGCAGTTCTTC. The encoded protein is CASSLGTPYNEQFF.

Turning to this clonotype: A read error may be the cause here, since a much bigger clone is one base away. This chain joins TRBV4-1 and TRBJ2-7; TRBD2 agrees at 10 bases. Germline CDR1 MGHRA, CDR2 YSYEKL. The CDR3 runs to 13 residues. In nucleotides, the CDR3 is TGCGCCAGCAGCCTCCCCCTAGCGGGGGAGCGGTACTTC. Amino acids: CASSLPLAGERYF.

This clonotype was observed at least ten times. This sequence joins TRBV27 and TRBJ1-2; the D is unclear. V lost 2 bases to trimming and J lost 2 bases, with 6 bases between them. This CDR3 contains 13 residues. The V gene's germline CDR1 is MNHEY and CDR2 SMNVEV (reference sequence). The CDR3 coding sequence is TGTGCCAGCAGTTTAGACCCAAACTATGGCTACACCTTC. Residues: CASSLDPNYGYTF.

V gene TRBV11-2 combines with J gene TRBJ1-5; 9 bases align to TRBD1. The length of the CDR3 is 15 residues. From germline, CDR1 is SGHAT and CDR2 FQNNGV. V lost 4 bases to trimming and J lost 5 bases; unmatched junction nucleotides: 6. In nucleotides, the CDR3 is TGTGCCAGCAGCTCTAACAGGGGGCTAGATCAGCCCCAGCATTTT. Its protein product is CASSSNRGLDQPQHF.

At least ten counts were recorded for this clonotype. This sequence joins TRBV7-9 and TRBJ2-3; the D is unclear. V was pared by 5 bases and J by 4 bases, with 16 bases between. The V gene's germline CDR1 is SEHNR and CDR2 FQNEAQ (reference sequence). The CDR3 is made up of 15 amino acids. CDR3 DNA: TGTGCCAGCAGCCCCGGGTTGCGAGTTGCAGATACGCAGTATTTT. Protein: CASSPGLRVADTQYF. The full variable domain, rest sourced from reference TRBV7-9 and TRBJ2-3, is DTGVSQNPRHKITKRGQNVTFRCDPISEHNRLYWYRQTLGQGPEFLTYFQNEAQLEKSRLLSDRFSAERPKGSFSTLEIQRTEQGDSAMYLCASSPGLRVADTQYFGPGTRLTVL.

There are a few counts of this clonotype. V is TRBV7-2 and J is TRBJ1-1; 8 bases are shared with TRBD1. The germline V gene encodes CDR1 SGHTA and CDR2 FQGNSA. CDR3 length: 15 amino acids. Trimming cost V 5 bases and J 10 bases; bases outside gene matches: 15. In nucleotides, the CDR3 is TGTGCCAGCAGCCTTAAACCTGGACAGGGATCGACAGCTTTCTTT. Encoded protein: CASSLKPGQGSTAFF.

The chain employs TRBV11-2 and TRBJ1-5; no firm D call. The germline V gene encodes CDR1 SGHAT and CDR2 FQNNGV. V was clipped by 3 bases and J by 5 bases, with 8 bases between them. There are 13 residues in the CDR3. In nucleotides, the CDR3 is TGTGCCAGCAGCTTGGCCGCCCATCAGCCCCAGCATTTT. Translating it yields CASSLAAHQPQHF.

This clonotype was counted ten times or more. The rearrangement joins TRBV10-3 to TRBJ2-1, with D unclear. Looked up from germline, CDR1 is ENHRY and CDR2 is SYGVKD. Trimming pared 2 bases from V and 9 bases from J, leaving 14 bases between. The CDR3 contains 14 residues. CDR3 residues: CAISEGSQKGEQFF. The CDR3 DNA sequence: TGTGCCATCAGTGAGGGTTCACAGAAGGGTGAGCAGTTCTTC.

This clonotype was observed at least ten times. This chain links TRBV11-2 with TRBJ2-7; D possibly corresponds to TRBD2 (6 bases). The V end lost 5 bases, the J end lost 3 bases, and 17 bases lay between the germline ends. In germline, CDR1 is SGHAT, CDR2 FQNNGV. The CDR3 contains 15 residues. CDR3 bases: TGTGCCAGCAGCGCCACGACTAGGTTAGACTACGAGCAGTACTTC. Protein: CASSATTRLDYEQYF.

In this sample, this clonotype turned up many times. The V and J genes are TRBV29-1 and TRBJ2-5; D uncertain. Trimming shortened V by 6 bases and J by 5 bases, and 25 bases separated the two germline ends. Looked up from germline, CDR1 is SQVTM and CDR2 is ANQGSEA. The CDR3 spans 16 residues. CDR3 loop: CSVRAALGVAVETQYF. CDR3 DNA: TGCAGCGTCCGCGCGGCTTTGGGCGTTGCGGTTGAGACCCAGTACTTC.

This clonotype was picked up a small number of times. CDR3 DNA: TGTGCCAGCAGCTCGAACAGGGGACAGCCCCAGCATTTT. It specifies CASSSNRGQPQHF. This chain uses TRBV5-4 with TRBJ1-5, with 7 bases matching TRBD1. CDR1 is SGHNT and CDR2 is YYREEE in the germline V gene (reference sequence). This CDR3 region has 13 residues. Losses at the gene ends were 3 bases for V and 7 bases for J; bases not matched to a gene: 4. Using reference TRBV5-4 and TRBJ1-5 for the parts outside the CDR3, the full variable domain is ETGVTQSPTHLIKTRGQQVTLRCSSQSGHNTVSWYQQALGQGPQFIFQYYREEENGRGNFPPRFSGLQFPNYSSELNVNALELDDSALYLCASSSNRGQPQHFGDGTRLSIL.

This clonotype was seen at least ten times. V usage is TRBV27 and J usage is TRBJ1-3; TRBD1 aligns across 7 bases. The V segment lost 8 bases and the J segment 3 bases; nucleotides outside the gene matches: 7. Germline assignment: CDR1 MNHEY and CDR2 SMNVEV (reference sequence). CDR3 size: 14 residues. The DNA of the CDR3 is TGTGCCAGCCGCGGACAGGCAGATGGAAACACCATATATTTT. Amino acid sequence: CASRGQADGNTIYF.

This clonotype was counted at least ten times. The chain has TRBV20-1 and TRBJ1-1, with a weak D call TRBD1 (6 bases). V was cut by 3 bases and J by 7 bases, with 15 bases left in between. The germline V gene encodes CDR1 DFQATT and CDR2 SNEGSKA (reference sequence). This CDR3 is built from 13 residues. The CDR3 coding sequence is TGCAGTGCTAGGCGCCCCGCGACAGGTGAAGCTTTCTTT. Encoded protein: CSARRPATGEAFF.

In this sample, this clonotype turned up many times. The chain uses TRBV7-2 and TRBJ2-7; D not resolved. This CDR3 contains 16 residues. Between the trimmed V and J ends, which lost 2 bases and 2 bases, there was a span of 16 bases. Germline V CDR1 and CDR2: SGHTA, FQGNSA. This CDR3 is CASSLPTGPSPYEQYF. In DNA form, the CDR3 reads TGTGCCAGCAGCTTACCTACGGGTCCCAGCCCCTACGAGCAGTACTTC.

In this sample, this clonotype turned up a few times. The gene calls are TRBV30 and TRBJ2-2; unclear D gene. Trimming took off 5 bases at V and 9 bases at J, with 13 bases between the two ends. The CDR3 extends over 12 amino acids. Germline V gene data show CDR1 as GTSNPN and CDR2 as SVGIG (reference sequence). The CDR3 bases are TGTGCCTGGGGCCCCCAGGTCAGGGAGCTGTTTTTT. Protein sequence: CAWGPQVRELFF.

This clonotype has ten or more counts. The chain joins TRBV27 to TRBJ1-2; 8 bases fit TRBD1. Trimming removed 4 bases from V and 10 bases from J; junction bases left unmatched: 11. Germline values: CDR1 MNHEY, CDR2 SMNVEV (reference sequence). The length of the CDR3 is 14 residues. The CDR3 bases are TGTGCCAGCAGTTACTTGAGGGACAGGTTGGTCTACACCTTC. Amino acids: CASSYLRDRLVYTF.

In nucleotides, the CDR3 is TGCGCCAGCAGCTTGGCCTTCGCGGGAAGCTACGAGCAGTACTTC. Its protein is CASSLAFAGSYEQYF. V usage is TRBV5-1 and J usage is TRBJ2-7; D perhaps matches TRBD2 (6 bases). This CDR3 is 15 amino acids long. Germline V gene lookup returns CDR1 SGHRS and CDR2 YFSETQ. The V gene lost 0 bases and the J gene lost 3 bases, with 13 bases spanning the gap.

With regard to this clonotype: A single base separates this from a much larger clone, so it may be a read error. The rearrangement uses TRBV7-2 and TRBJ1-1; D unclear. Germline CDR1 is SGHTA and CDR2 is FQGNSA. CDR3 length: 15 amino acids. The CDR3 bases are TGTGCCAGCAGCTTGAGGCGGGGTCCCGGCACTGAATCTTTCTTT. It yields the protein CASSLRRGPGTESFF.

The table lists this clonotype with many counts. CDR3 residues: CSFYPTYGYTF. CDR3 sequence (DNA): TGCAGCTTCTACCCCACCTATGGCTACACCTTC. The genes are TRBV29-1 and TRBJ1-2, with D uncertain. Germline loops: CDR1 SQVTM, CDR2 ANQGSEA. V lost 8 bases, J lost 4 bases, and 11 bases lay in between. The CDR3 sequence is 11 residues long.

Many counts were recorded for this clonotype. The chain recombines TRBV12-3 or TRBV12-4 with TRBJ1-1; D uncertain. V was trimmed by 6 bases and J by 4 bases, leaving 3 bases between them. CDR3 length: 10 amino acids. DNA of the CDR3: TGTGCCAGCAGGGGCACTGAAGCTTTCTTT. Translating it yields CASRGTEAFF.

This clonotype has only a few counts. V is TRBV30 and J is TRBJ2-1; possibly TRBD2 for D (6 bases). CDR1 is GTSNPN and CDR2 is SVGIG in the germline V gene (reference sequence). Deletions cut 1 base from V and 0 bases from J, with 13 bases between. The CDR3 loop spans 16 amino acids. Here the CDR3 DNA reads TGTGCCTGGAGTGATAGAGGGAGGAGCTCCTACAATGAGCAGTTCTTC. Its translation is CAWSDRGRSSYNEQFF. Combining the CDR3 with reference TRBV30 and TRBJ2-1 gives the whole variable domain SQTIHQWPATLVQPVGSPLSLECTVEGTSNPNLYWYRQAAGRGLQLLFYSVGIGQISSEVPQNLSASRPQDRQFILSSKKLLLSDSGFYLCAWSDRGRSSYNEQFFGPGTRLTVL.

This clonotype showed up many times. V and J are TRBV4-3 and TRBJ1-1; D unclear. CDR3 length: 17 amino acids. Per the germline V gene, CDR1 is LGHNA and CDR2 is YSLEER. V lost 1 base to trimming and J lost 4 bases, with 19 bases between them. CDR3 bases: TGCGCCAGCAGCCAAGTAGTGGCAGGTGGTGTAAGCACTGAAGCTTTCTTT. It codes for CASSQVVAGGVSTEAFF.

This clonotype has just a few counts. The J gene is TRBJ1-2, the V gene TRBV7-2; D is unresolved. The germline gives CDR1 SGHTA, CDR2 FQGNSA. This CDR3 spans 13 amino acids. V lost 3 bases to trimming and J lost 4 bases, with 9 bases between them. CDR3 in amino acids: CASSFGGRYGYTF. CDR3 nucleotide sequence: TGTGCCAGCAGCTTCGGTGGGCGCTATGGCTACACCTTC.

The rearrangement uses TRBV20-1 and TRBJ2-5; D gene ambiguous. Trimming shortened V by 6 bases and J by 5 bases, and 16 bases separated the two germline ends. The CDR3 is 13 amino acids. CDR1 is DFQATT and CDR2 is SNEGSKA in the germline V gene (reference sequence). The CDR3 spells CSAVRVGYETQYF. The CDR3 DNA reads TGCAGTGCGGTTCGTGTTGGGTACGAGACCCAGTACTTC.

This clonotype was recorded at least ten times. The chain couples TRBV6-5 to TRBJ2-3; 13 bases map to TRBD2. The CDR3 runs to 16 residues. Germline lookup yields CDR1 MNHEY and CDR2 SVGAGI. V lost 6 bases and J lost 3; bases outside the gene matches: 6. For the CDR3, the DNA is TGTGCCAGCAGAAGGACTAGCGGGAGTTCGACAGATACGCAGTATTTT. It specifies CASRRTSGSSTDTQYF.

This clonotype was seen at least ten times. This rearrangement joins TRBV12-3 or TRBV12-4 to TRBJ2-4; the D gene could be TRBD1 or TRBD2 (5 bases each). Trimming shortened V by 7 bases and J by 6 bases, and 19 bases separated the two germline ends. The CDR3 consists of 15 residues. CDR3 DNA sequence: TGTGCCAGCACCCCACAATCAGGGACCTTAAACATTCAGTACTTC. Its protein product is CASTPQSGTLNIQYF.

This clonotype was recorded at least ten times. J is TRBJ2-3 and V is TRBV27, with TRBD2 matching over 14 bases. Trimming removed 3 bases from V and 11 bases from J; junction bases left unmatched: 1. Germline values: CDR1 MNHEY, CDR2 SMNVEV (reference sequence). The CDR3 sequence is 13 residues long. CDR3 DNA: TGTGCCAGCAGTTTGACTAGCGGGAGGGAGCAGTATTTT. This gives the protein CASSLTSGREQYF.

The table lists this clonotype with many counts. The CDR3 region is CASSLVGTSDRTGELFF. Here the CDR3 DNA reads TGCGCCAGCAGCTTGGTGGGGACTAGCGATCGGACCGGGGAGCTGTTTTTT. The V gene is TRBV5-1, the J gene TRBJ2-2; 10 nucleotides agree with TRBD2. Trimming cost V 0 bases and J 5 bases; bases outside gene matches: 7. The CDR3 covers 17 residues. CDR1 is SGHRS and CDR2 is YFSETQ in the germline V gene.

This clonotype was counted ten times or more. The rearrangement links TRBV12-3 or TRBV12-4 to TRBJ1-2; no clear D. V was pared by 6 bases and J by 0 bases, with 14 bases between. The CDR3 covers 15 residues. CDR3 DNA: TGTGCCAGCAGCCACACAGCTATAGCTAACTATGGCTACACCTTC. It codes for CASSHTAIANYGYTF.